These 28 T cell receptor beta chains came from one sample sequenced in a study of yellow fever vaccine responses in identical twins. One entry per CDR3 protein, called by TCRdb with MiXCR from the RT-PCR reads. The profile shows some 1,300 distinct CDR3 sequences, roughly 6.2% of them singletons. The sequencing used T cells from blood (PBMCs), unsorted or a sorted subset (not recorded which), collected before or after yellow fever vaccination (not recorded which). These TCRs come from a woman between 18 and 30 years old who received the yellow fever vaccine.

DNA of the CDR3: TGTGCCACCAGCAACAGGGTGAATAATGAGCAGTTCTTC. This encodes CATSNRVNNEQFF. The chain recombines TRBV15 with TRBJ2-1; perhaps TRBD1 as D (6 bases). Germline loops: CDR1 LNHNV, CDR2 YYDKDF (reference sequence). The V gene lost 4 bases and the J gene lost 7 bases, with 11 bases spanning the gap. This CDR3 is 13 amino acids long.

By sample fraction, this clonotype is large. At one end the junction does not follow the germline gene, possibly because of a read error. This chain connects TRBV15 to TRBJ2-7; TRBD1 matches 10 bases. Germline values: CDR1 LNHNV, CDR2 YYDKDF (reference sequence). The CDR3 is 14 residues long. CDR3 protein: CATSTGQGAYEQYF. The DNA for the CDR3 is TGTGCCACGAGCACTGGACAGGGGGCCTACGAGCAGTACTTC. Filled out from reference TRBV15 and TRBJ2-7, the complete variable domain reads DAMVIQNPRYQVTQFGKPVTLSCSQTLNHNVMYWYQQKSSQAPKLLFHYYDKDFNNEADTPDNFQSRRPNTSFCFLDIRSPGLGDTAMYLCATSTGQGAYEQYFGPGTRLTVT.

This clonotype is classed as large. V gene TRBV9 combines with J gene TRBJ2-1, with TRBD1 as a possible D gene (5 bases). Trimming took off 3 bases at V and 6 bases at J, with 13 bases between the two ends. The CDR3 spans 14 residues. Germline V gives CDR1 SGDLS, CDR2 YYNGEE. Here the CDR3 DNA reads TGTGCCAGCAGCGGGGGCCAAAGCCCCAATGAGCAGTTCTTC. It yields the protein CASSGGQSPNEQFF.

The chain couples TRBV19 to TRBJ2-1; D possibly uses TRBD1 or TRBD2 (6 bases each). The V and J ends lost 3 bases and 7 bases respectively, with 10 bases between them. Germline assignment: CDR1 LNHDA and CDR2 SQIVND (reference sequence). This CDR3 spans 13 amino acids. The CDR3 protein is CASSIRGGNEQFF. The CDR3 bases are TGTGCCAGTAGTATTCGAGGGGGGAATGAGCAGTTCTTC.

This clonotype is medium-sized (0.01 to 0.1%) in the sample. The J gene is TRBJ1-1, the V gene TRBV11-3; D gene unclear. Trimming removed 0 bases from V and 3 bases from J, with 5 bases in between. The CDR3 runs to 13 residues. Per germline, CDR1 SGHNT and CDR2 YENEEA. The CDR3 loop is CASSLEQYTEAFF. CDR3 coding DNA: TGTGCCAGCAGCTTAGAACAGTACACTGAAGCTTTCTTT.

As regards this clonotype: Just one base apart from a much larger clone, this may be a read error. The chain couples TRBV10-3 to TRBJ2-7; D possibly corresponds to TRBD1 (7 bases). From germline, CDR1 is ENHRY and CDR2 SYGVKD. This CDR3 comprises 13 residues. V dropped 11 bases and J dropped 5 bases, with 19 bases sitting between them. CDR3 in amino acids: CAAGGGQSDEQYF. CDR3 nucleotides: TGTGCCGCAGGAGGGGGACAGTCCGACGAGCAGTACTTC.

This clonotype occurred a few times. This sequence joins TRBV11-1 and TRBJ1-1; possible D gene TRBD1, 6 bases. The CDR3 contains 14 residues. Trimming removed 5 bases at V and 0 bases at J, with 10 bases between. The V gene's germline CDR1 is SGHAT and CDR2 FQDESV (reference sequence). The CDR3 loop reads CASSARTVNTEAFF. Here the CDR3 DNA reads TGTGCCAGCAGCGCCCGGACAGTGAACACTGAAGCTTTCTTT.

This clonotype counts as medium-sized. The V gene is TRBV15, the J gene TRBJ2-7; D gene uncertain. Germline assignment: CDR1 LNHNV and CDR2 YYDKDF (reference sequence). V lost 4 bases, J lost 0 bases, and 7 bases lay in between. CDR3 size: 13 residues. The chain's CDR3 is CATSNALSYEQYF. CDR3 nucleotides: TGTGCCACCAGCAATGCCCTCTCCTACGAGCAGTACTTC.

By share, this clonotype ranks as medium-sized. The chain employs TRBV2 and TRBJ1-2; TRBD1 is a possible D gene (5 bases). The CDR3 has 13 residues. The germline gives CDR1 SNHLY, CDR2 FYNNEI. Deletions cut 5 bases from V and 2 bases from J, with 9 bases between. The CDR3, as DNA: TGTGCCAGCAGTCAACAGGAGAACTATGGCTACACCTTC. Translating it yields CASSQQENYGYTF.

The chain is built from TRBV12-3 or TRBV12-4 and TRBJ2-5, with TRBD1 matching over 7 bases. The junction had 6 bases not matched to a gene; V was cut back by 5 bases and J by 0 bases. This CDR3 comprises 15 residues. The CDR3 nucleotides are TGTGCCAGCAGTCCGGGTACAGGGGACCAAGAGACCCAGTACTTC. This encodes CASSPGTGDQETQYF.

A few counts support this clonotype. This chain links TRBV19 with TRBJ1-4; 7 bases match TRBD1. The V gene's germline CDR1 is LNHDA and CDR2 SQIVND (reference sequence). V trimming: 6 bases; J trimming: 4 bases; junction bases outside the gene matches: 8. CDR3 length: 15 residues. CDR3 coding DNA: TGTGCCAGTAGGGACGGGACAGCGATTAATGAAAAACTGTTTTTT. Its protein product is CASRDGTAINEKLFF.

The J gene is TRBJ1-1, the V gene TRBV19, with no clear D. The CDR3 has 13 amino acids. V was cut by 3 bases and J by 2 bases, with 7 bases left in between. Germline-derived CDR1 and CDR2 are LNHDA and SQIVND (reference sequence). The CDR3: CASSIDVNTEAFF. CDR3 DNA: TGTGCCAGTAGTATTGACGTCAACACTGAAGCTTTCTTT.

The sample holds a few counts of this clonotype. This sequence joins TRBV29-1 and TRBJ2-7; TRBD2 agrees at 12 bases. CDR3 length: 15 residues. V trimming: 4 bases; J trimming: 6 bases; junction bases outside the gene matches: 10. CDR1 and CDR2 from the germline V gene are SQVTM and ANQGSEA. The CDR3 loop reads CSVGFLAGGLSEQYF. CDR3 bases: TGCAGCGTTGGCTTTCTAGCGGGGGGGCTCAGCGAGCAGTACTTC.

J is TRBJ2-7 and V is TRBV6-5; perhaps TRBD2 as D (6 bases). The V gene lost 4 bases and the J gene lost 5 bases, with 18 bases spanning the gap. The CDR3 consists of 15 residues. The V gene's germline CDR1 is MNHEY and CDR2 SVGAGI. The CDR3 loop reads CASSLSSSVLNEQYF. CDR3 DNA sequence: TGTGCCAGCAGTTTATCATCTAGCGTCCTGAACGAGCAGTACTTC.

This chain connects TRBV14 to TRBJ2-1, with 10 bases fitting TRBD2. V was pared by 4 bases and J by 6 bases, with 9 bases of the junction left unmatched. Germline loops: CDR1 SGHDN, CDR2 FVKESK. This CDR3 is 16 amino acids long. The CDR3 DNA sequence: TGTGCCAGCAGCCGAACCCTAGCGGGAGCCCTCAATGAGCAGTTCTTC. This encodes CASSRTLAGALNEQFF.

Within the sample, this clonotype is medium-sized. This sequence joins TRBV28 and TRBJ1-6; D uncertain. The CDR3 has 15 residues. Germline lookup yields CDR1 MDHEN and CDR2 SYDVKM. The V and J ends lost 4 bases and 9 bases respectively, with 16 bases between them. CDR3 region: CASSSTTSHSSPLHF. In DNA form, the CDR3 reads TGTGCCAGCAGTTCAACAACTTCTCATAGTTCACCCCTCCACTTT.

As regards this clonotype: Being one base from a much bigger clone, this may be a read error. V is TRBV12-3 or TRBV12-4 and J is TRBJ2-1; 10 nucleotides align to TRBD1. The CDR3 contains 17 residues. In DNA, the CDR3 is TGTGCCAGCAGTTCGTCCCCGACAGGGGGCGAATACAATGAGCAGGTCTTC. It translates to CASSSSPTGGEYNEQVF.

Judged by abundance, this clonotype is medium-sized. The gene calls are TRBV13 and TRBJ2-1, with no clear D. Germline V gene sequence: CDR1 PRHDT, CDR2 FYEKMQ (reference sequence). The CDR3 is 12 amino acids. The V gene lost 6 bases and the J gene lost 3 bases, with 6 bases spanning the gap. The CDR3 coding sequence is TGTGCCAGCAGTGGCGGCTACAATGAGCAGTTCTTC. Translation gives CASSGGYNEQFF.

This clonotype has more than one count but fewer than ten. V and J are TRBV2 and TRBJ2-3; 9 nucleotides align to TRBD2. The CDR3 consists of 13 residues. Looked up from germline, CDR1 is SNHLY and CDR2 is FYNNEI. Trimming at V came to 9 bases and at J to 2 bases, leaving 3 bases not matched to a gene. CDR3 amino acids: CARGTSLTDTQYF. CDR3 nucleotides: TGTGCCAGAGGGACTAGCCTCACAGATACGCAGTATTTT.

This clonotype is medium-sized by share. The chain combines TRBV29-1 with TRBJ2-7; the D call may be TRBD1 or TRBD2 (6 bases each). Trimming shortened V by 5 bases and J by 7 bases, and 18 bases separated the two germline ends. The CDR3 sequence is 13 residues long. CDR1 is SQVTM and CDR2 is ANQGSEA in the germline V gene. CDR3 nucleotides: TGCAGCGTTTCAGAGGGGGGTGGATTTGAGCAGTACTTC. This translates into CSVSEGGGFEQYF.

As for this clonotype: This likely comes from a read error, as the CDR3 has no conserved phenylalanine or tryptophan at its end. J is TRBJ2-5 and V is TRBV11-3, with a possible D match to TRBD1 (6 bases). CDR1 and CDR2 from the germline V gene are SGHNT and YENEEA. Between the trimmed V and J ends, which lost 4 bases and 0 bases, there was a span of 15 bases. The length of the CDR3 is 16 residues. CDR3 coding DNA: TGTGCCAGCAGCTCGCCCCCCTGGGACAACCAAGAGACCCAGTACTCC. It translates to CASSSPPWDNQETQYS.

This clonotype turned up a few times. The chain joins TRBV28 to TRBJ2-4; D is undetermined. The V end was cut by 3 bases, the J end by 0 bases, with 6 bases between. This CDR3 spans 14 amino acids. Germline-derived CDR1 and CDR2 are MDHEN and SYDVKM. CDR3 in amino acids: CASSLLLAKNIQYF. CDR3 coding DNA: TGTGCCAGCAGTTTGCTACTAGCCAAAAACATTCAGTACTTC. Combining the CDR3 with reference TRBV28 and TRBJ2-4 gives the whole variable domain DVKVTQSSRYLVKRTGEKVFLECVQDMDHENMFWYRQDPGLGLRLIYFSYDVKMKEKGDIPEGYSVSREKKERFSLILESASTNQTSMYLCASSLLLAKNIQYFGAGTRLSVL.

In its sample, this clonotype ranks as large. V and J are TRBV20-1 and TRBJ2-3; weak D call: TRBD2 (5 bases). The CDR3 is 15 amino acids. Germline loops: CDR1 DFQATT, CDR2 SNEGSKA (reference sequence). The V and J ends lost 0 bases and 4 bases respectively, with 14 bases between them. CDR3 bases: TGCAGTGCTAGAGATCGCACGGGGAAGGCAGATACGCAGTATTTT. Its translation is CSARDRTGKADTQYF.

The table lists this clonotype with a few counts. The V call is TRBV11-3, the J call TRBJ2-3; 8 bases are shared with TRBD1. Germline V CDR1 and CDR2: SGHNT, YENEEA. With 4 bases clipped from V and 4 bases from J, the junction kept 13 bases outside the gene matches. The CDR3 covers 17 residues. CDR3 amino acids: CASSSQTFDRGPDTQYF. CDR3 in DNA: TGTGCCAGCAGCTCCCAAACTTTCGACAGGGGACCAGATACGCAGTATTTT. The full variable domain, with the rest looked up from reference TRBV11-3 and TRBJ2-3, is EAGVVQSPRYKIIEKKQPVAFWCNPISGHNTLYWYLQNLGQGPELLIRYENEEAVDDSQLPKDRFSAERLKGVDSTLKIQPAELGDSAVYLCASSSQTFDRGPDTQYFGPGTRLTVL.

This clonotype ranks as medium-sized (0.01 to 0.1%). The rearrangement joins TRBV18 to TRBJ1-1, with D uncertain. Germline V gene data show CDR1 as KGHSH and CDR2 as LQKENI. This CDR3 region has 15 residues. V lost 3 bases and J 8 bases, leaving 19 bases between the germline ends. The chain's CDR3 is CASSPPPSKLEEAFF. The DNA of the CDR3 is TGTGCCAGCTCACCTCCCCCGTCCAAACTCGAAGAAGCTTTCTTT. The full variable domain, rest sourced from reference TRBV18 and TRBJ1-1, is NAGVMQNPRHLVRRRGQEARLRCSPMKGHSHVYWYRQLPEEGLKFMVYLQKENIIDESGMPKERFSAEFPKEGPSILRIQQVVRGDSAAYFCASSPPPSKLEEAFFGQGTRLTVV.

The genes are TRBV18 and TRBJ2-5; tentative D call: TRBD2 (6 bases). CDR1 KGHSH and CDR2 LQKENI come from the germline V gene. Trimming took 6 bases from V and 2 from J, leaving 16 bases between them. CDR3 size: 15 residues. In DNA form, the CDR3 reads TGTGCCAGCTCGGGCGGGACGGCAGCACAAGAGACCCAGTACTTC. Translation: CASSGGTAAQETQYF. Variable domain in full (rest from reference TRBV18 and TRBJ2-5): NAGVMQNPRHLVRRRGQEARLRCSPMKGHSHVYWYRQLPEEGLKFMVYLQKENIIDESGMPKERFSAEFPKEGPSILRIQQVVRGDSAAYFCASSGGTAAQETQYFGPGTRLLVL.

This clonotype is labeled as large. J is TRBJ2-7 and V is TRBV27; D ambiguous. The CDR3 extends over 14 amino acids. Germline values: CDR1 MNHEY, CDR2 SMNVEV (reference sequence). Trimming pared 1 base from V and 0 bases from J, leaving 7 bases between. The CDR3 reads CASSLFSPSYEQYF. The CDR3 bases are TGTGCCAGCAGTTTATTCAGTCCCTCCTACGAGCAGTACTTC.

This clonotype is medium-sized. Here the CDR3 reads CASSLGLTNTGELFF. The CDR3 region has the DNA TGTGCCAGCAGCTTAGGCCTAACGAACACCGGGGAGCTGTTTTTT. The rearrangement links TRBV11-3 to TRBJ2-2; no reliable D call. CDR1 and CDR2 from the germline V gene are SGHNT and YENEEA. Trimming shortened V by 1 base and J by 0 bases, and 6 bases separated the two germline ends. This CDR3 contains 15 residues.